These 11 T cell receptor beta chains were all obtained from the same sample, sequenced in a study of cytomegalovirus exposure and HLA in healthy donors (dated by TCRdb to 2016 to 2017). Library creation used the immunoSEQ multiplex PCR assay. A mixture of 60 forward primers for TCR Vbeta segments and 13 reverse primers for TCR Jbeta segments was used in the multiplex PCR. What TCRdb holds here is the immuneACCESS table cut down to in-frame rearrangements. Part of the clones is not present; checked against another copy, under half of the missing clones reflect an unresolved V gene, and the others are unexplained. This sample comprises roughly 150,000 clones, approximately 83% of them detected only once. Jointly, the top ten make up roughly 1.5% of the sample. The material sequenced was PBMCs. The receptors here all came from a woman in her late teens or twenties in good health and CMV-seronegative.

V and J are TRBV27 and TRBJ2-5; maybe TRBD2 (7 bases). Germline V gives CDR1 MNHEY, CDR2 SMNVEV (reference sequence). The CDR3 length is 15 residues. V lost 4 bases to trimming and J lost 4 bases, with 16 bases between them. The CDR3 here is CASSSQLGGGETQYF. CDR3 in DNA: TGTGCCAGCAGTTCCCAATTGGGAGGGGGAGAGACCCAGTACTTC.

The chain is built from TRBV6-5 and TRBJ2-2, with TRBD2 identical over 10 bases. This CDR3 has 16 residues. Germline CDR1 MNHEY, CDR2 SVGAGI. V lost 2 bases, J lost 6 bases, and 6 bases stayed unmatched. The CDR3 DNA is TGTGCCAGCAGTTACGAGCGGGGGGGCCTCTCCGGGGAGCTGTTTTTT. Its protein is CASSYERGGLSGELFF.

This clone was seen more than once but under ten times. This chain links TRBV7-9 with TRBJ1-1; the match to TRBD1 covers 7 bases. The CDR3 length is 16 residues. The ends lost 8 bases at V and 1 base at J; junction bases unmatched: 13. Germline V lookup: CDR1 SEHNR, CDR2 FQNEAQ (reference sequence). CDR3 residues: CASAGTDLAWNTEAFF. Here the CDR3 DNA reads TGTGCCAGCGCCGGGACAGATCTGGCATGGAACACTGAAGCTTTCTTT.

The V and J genes are TRBV5-1 and TRBJ1-1, with D unresolved. Trimming took off 2 bases at V and 1 base at J, with 12 bases between the two ends. Germline V gene data show CDR1 as SGHRS and CDR2 as YFSETQ. The CDR3 consists of 15 residues. CDR3 DNA: TGCGCCAGCAGCTTATATTCCACAGAGAACACTGAAGCTTTCTTT. Residues: CASSLYSTENTEAFF.

This chain links TRBV6-1 with TRBJ2-7, with 7 bases matching TRBD1. The V segment lost 6 bases and the J segment 4 bases; nucleotides outside the gene matches: 6. Germline V gives CDR1 MNHNS, CDR2 SASEGT. The CDR3 is 13 residues long. CDR3 in amino acids: CASSGTDHYEQYF. The CDR3 nucleotides are TGTGCCAGCAGCGGGACAGACCATTACGAGCAGTACTTC.

The V call is TRBV19, the J call TRBJ1-1; D not resolved. V lost 7 bases and J lost 1, with 10 bases in between. CDR3 length equals 13 residues. Germline V gene lookup returns CDR1 LNHDA and CDR2 SQIVND (reference sequence). The CDR3 DNA sequence: TGTGCCAGTACTCCTGGGAGGAACACTGAAGCTTTCTTT. It encodes CASTPGRNTEAFF.

The chain links TRBV28 to TRBJ2-5; 12 nucleotides align to TRBD1. The CDR3 loop spans 16 amino acids. In germline, CDR1 is MDHEN, CDR2 SYDVKM. After removal of 6 bases from V and 2 bases from J, the junction contained 7 bases not matched to a gene. The CDR3 spells CASRKPGQGAQETQYF. CDR3 DNA: TGTGCCAGCAGAAAACCGGGACAGGGGGCGCAAGAGACCCAGTACTTC.

The genes are TRBV6-5 and TRBJ2-1; D may be TRBD2 (7 bases). The CDR3 covers 16 residues. With 4 bases removed from V and 4 bases from J, the gap between germline ends came to 17 bases. CDR1 is MNHEY and CDR2 is SVGAGI in the germline V gene. The CDR3 coding sequence is TGTGCCAGCAGTTGGGGAGGGGGGGGAGCGTACAATGAGCAGTTCTTC. Translation gives CASSWGGGGAYNEQFF.

The chain combines TRBV5-1 with TRBJ2-7; TRBD2 matches at 11 bases. This CDR3 has 14 amino acids. The J segment lost 4 bases and the V segment lost 2 bases, leaving 2 bases of the junction unmatched. CDR1 is SGHRS, CDR2 YFSETQ, per germline. The chain's CDR3 is CASSLGTSGYEQYF. For the CDR3, the DNA is TGCGCCAGCAGCTTAGGGACTAGCGGTTACGAGCAGTACTTC.

V and J are TRBV10-2 and TRBJ2-3; TRBD1 is a possible D gene (5 bases). V was shortened by 5 bases and J by 0 bases, with 12 bases between the two germline ends. Germline V gene data show CDR1 as WSHSY and CDR2 as SAAADI. The CDR3 spans 15 residues. CDR3 nucleotides: TGCGCCAGCAGTACGAAGGGGATGAGCACAGATACGCAGTATTTT. It encodes CASSTKGMSTDTQYF.

CDR3 amino acids: CASSPGQGSSPLHF. CDR3 sequence (DNA): TGTGCCAGTAGCCCGGGACAGGGGTCATCACCCCTCCACTTT. V and J are TRBV19 and TRBJ1-6, with 10 bases lining up with TRBD1. The germline V gene has CDR1 LNHDA and CDR2 SQIVND (reference sequence). The CDR3 sequence is 14 residues long. The junction had 6 bases not matched to a gene; V was cut back by 6 bases and J by 10 bases.